The 32 T cell receptor beta chains listed next were all sequenced from one sample in a study of naive and memory T cell subsets. Their antigen targets remain unknown. An equimolar mix of two oligonucleotides served as the beta constant-region primer for TRBC1 and TRBC2. Ligated cDNA was amplified by four rounds of PCR with nested alpha and beta constant-region primers and SP2. TCRdb independently ran MiXCR on the UMI-ligation and nested PCR reads; one entry per CDR3 protein. This table holds roughly 150,000 distinct CDR3 sequences, 22% found once. Broader study findings: Naive repertoires, especially CD8, held a few larger clonotypes, possibly memory cells re-expressing CD45RA.

Sequencing was carried out using naive CD4+ T cells from blood. Source of these receptors: a human donor in good health.

This chain joins TRBV20-1 and TRBJ1-5; TRBD1 matches at 9 bases. J was trimmed by 5 bases and V by 2 bases; bases with no gene match: 10. Per the germline V gene, CDR1 is DFQATT and CDR2 is SNEGSKA (reference sequence). This CDR3 is built from 16 residues. The CDR3 nucleotides read TGCAGTGCTAGAAAAGGGACAGGGTGGGCGGATCAGCCCCAGCATTTT. Its protein product is CSARKGTGWADQPQHF.

The gene calls are TRBV28 and TRBJ2-7; the match to TRBD1 covers 8 bases. Germline V gene lookup returns CDR1 MDHEN and CDR2 SYDVKM. V dropped 5 bases and J dropped 2; count of bases not matched to a gene: 5. CDR3 length: 14 amino acids. Here the CDR3 reads CASSPGQAPYEQYF. As DNA, the CDR3 is TGTGCCAGCAGTCCGGGACAGGCACCCTACGAGCAGTACTTC.

This chain links TRBV25-1 with TRBJ2-7, with 9 bases that match TRBD1. The CDR3 has 14 residues. The J segment lost 7 bases and the V segment lost 6 bases, leaving 10 bases of the junction unmatched. The germline gives CDR1 MGHDK, CDR2 SYGVNS. CDR3 loop: CASRGTGPSGEQYF. CDR3 coding DNA: TGTGCCAGCAGAGGGACAGGGCCTTCGGGGGAGCAGTACTTC.

The chain uses TRBV7-2 and TRBJ2-3; D gene ambiguous. The CDR3 is 15 amino acids. CDR1 is SGHTA, CDR2 FQGNSA, per germline. Trimming stripped 0 bases from V and 0 bases from J, with 7 bases between. This chain's CDR3 is CASSLAVTSTDTQYF. CDR3 DNA sequence: TGTGCCAGCAGCTTAGCTGTAACTAGCACAGATACGCAGTATTTT.

The gene calls are TRBV28 and TRBJ2-1; the match to TRBD2 covers 7 bases. This CDR3 spans 13 amino acids. Germline values: CDR1 MDHEN, CDR2 SYDVKM. V was pared by 9 bases and J by 6 bases, with 8 bases of the junction left unmatched. CDR3 nucleotides: TGTGCCAGTGGGGTAGCGGGCTTCAATGAGCAGTTCTTC. Translated, it gives CASGVAGFNEQFF.

Only a few counts were recorded for this clonotype. The rearrangement links TRBV12-3 or TRBV12-4 to TRBJ2-5; TRBD2 agrees at 11 bases. The CDR3 runs 16 residues. The trim removed 3 bases at V and 4 bases at J, leaving 7 bases unmatched. In DNA form, the CDR3 reads TGTGCCAGCAGTTTTGGTAGCGGGAGGGCCCCAGAGACCCAGTACTTC. Protein sequence: CASSFGSGRAPETQYF.

The chain carries TRBV7-3 and TRBJ2-5; D may be TRBD2 (6 bases). The germline gives CDR1 SGHTA, CDR2 FQGTGA. There are 16 residues in the CDR3. Between the trimmed V and J ends, which lost 7 bases and 4 bases, there was a span of 22 bases. The CDR3 loop reads CASNPPIGGTRETQYF. The CDR3 nucleotides are TGTGCCAGCAACCCTCCGATTGGGGGGACCCGAGAGACCCAGTACTTC. The full variable domain, rest sourced from reference TRBV7-3 and TRBJ2-5, is GAGVSQTPSNKVTEKGKYVELRCDPISGHTALYWYRQSLGQGPEFLIYFQGTGAADDSGLPNDRFFAVRPEGSVSTLKIQRTERGDSAVYLCASNPPIGGTRETQYFGPGTRLLVL.

This chain connects TRBV28 to TRBJ2-1, with D perhaps matching TRBD1 (5 bases). This CDR3 spans 18 amino acids. Trimming left V 5 bases short and J 0 bases short, with 20 bases between. CDR1 is MDHEN and CDR2 is SYDVKM in the germline V gene. CDR3 in DNA: TGTGCCAGCAGTCAATTGATCAGGACACGAGGCTCCTACAATGAGCAGTTCTTC. This translates into CASSQLIRTRGSYNEQFF.

The chain employs TRBV20-1 and TRBJ1-2, with D uncertain. Trimming removed 4 bases at V and 2 bases at J, with 8 bases between. The CDR3 contains 12 residues. Germline values: CDR1 DFQATT, CDR2 SNEGSKA (reference sequence). CDR3 DNA sequence: TGCAGTGCTACGCGGTGGAACTATGGCTACACCTTC. Its protein product is CSATRWNYGYTF.

This clonotype was seen at least ten times. The chain couples TRBV18 to TRBJ2-7, with a tentative D call TRBD1 (5 bases). Between the trimmed V and J ends, which lost 2 bases and 3 bases, there was a span of 11 bases. The CDR3 has 14 amino acids. CDR1 KGHSH and CDR2 LQKENI come from the germline V gene. CDR3 DNA sequence: TGTGCCAGCTCACCAGCTACAGGCAACTACGAGCAGTACTTC. Its protein product is CASSPATGNYEQYF. Full variable domain (rest looked up from reference TRBV18 and TRBJ2-7): NAGVMQNPRHLVRRRGQEARLRCSPMKGHSHVYWYRQLPEEGLKFMVYLQKENIIDESGMPKERFSAEFPKEGPSILRIQQVVRGDSAAYFCASSPATGNYEQYFGPGTRLTVT.

This clonotype was seen only a few times. The genes are TRBV20-1 and TRBJ2-7; D uncertain. V was clipped by 1 base and J by 12 bases, with 13 bases between them. The CDR3 extends over 11 amino acids. Germline V gene sequence: CDR1 DFQATT, CDR2 SNEGSKA (reference sequence). CDR3 nucleotide sequence: TGCAGTGCTAGAGGGAAGGCCGCCCCGTACTTC. It translates to CSARGKAAPYF.

The gene calls are TRBV28 and TRBJ2-3; possibly TRBD1 or TRBD2 for D (5 bases each). The V and J ends lost 3 bases and 8 bases respectively, with 15 bases between them. From germline, CDR1 is MDHEN and CDR2 SYDVKM. The CDR3 spans 14 residues. CDR3 nucleotides: TGTGCCAGCAGTTTGAGTCCTTTTGGGGGTACGCAGTATTTT. It codes for CASSLSPFGGTQYF.

The gene calls are TRBV18 and TRBJ1-4; no definite D call. The CDR3 totals 12 residues. V shed 6 bases and J shed 8 bases, with 10 bases lying between them. Germline V gene sequence: CDR1 KGHSH, CDR2 LQKENI. In DNA, the CDR3 is TGTGCCAGCTCGACCGGGCCCGAAAAACTGTTTTTT. Translation: CASSTGPEKLFF.

This clonotype was observed at least ten times. This chain joins TRBV29-1 and TRBJ2-3; D possibly corresponds to TRBD2 (6 bases). Germline V gene data show CDR1 as SQVTM and CDR2 as ANQGSEA. The CDR3 is made up of 12 amino acids. Trimming shortened V by 5 bases and J by 3 bases, and 9 bases separated the two germline ends. CDR3 sequence reads: CSVIAVTDTQYF. In DNA, the CDR3 is TGCAGCGTTATAGCGGTAACAGATACGCAGTATTTT.

The CDR3 DNA sequence: TGTGCCAGCTCACCAACAAGCAATCAGCCCCAGCATTTT. This sequence encodes CASSPTSNQPQHF. The chain carries TRBV18 and TRBJ1-5; D gene unclear. Germline V gene data show CDR1 as KGHSH and CDR2 as LQKENI. This CDR3 region has 13 residues. V gave up 2 bases and J gave up 1 base, with 3 bases separating them.

The chain recombines TRBV5-1 with TRBJ2-7, with TRBD2 identical over 11 bases. Germline V gene sequence: CDR1 SGHRS, CDR2 YFSETQ. This CDR3 has 15 residues. Trimming cost V 4 bases and J 1 base; bases outside gene matches: 4. The CDR3 DNA follows: TGCGCCAGCAGCAACCGGACTAGCGGGTCCTACGAGCAGTACTTC. Its protein is CASSNRTSGSYEQYF.

The rearrangement uses TRBV10-3 and TRBJ2-1, with 9 bases fitting TRBD2. This CDR3 comprises 16 residues. V was pared by 9 bases and J by 5 bases, with 14 bases of the junction left unmatched. The germline V gene has CDR1 ENHRY and CDR2 SYGVKD. CDR3 sequence: CAIGVFSGSFDNEQFF. CDR3 nucleotides: TGTGCCATAGGAGTCTTTAGCGGGAGTTTCGACAATGAGCAGTTCTTC.

This clonotype was seen just once. The chain carries TRBV20-1 and TRBJ2-5; no clear D. The CDR3 extends over 12 amino acids. Looked up from germline, CDR1 is DFQATT and CDR2 is SNEGSKA (reference sequence). Trimming stripped 4 bases from V and 3 bases from J, with 9 bases between. The CDR3 protein is CSAIDGKETQYF. The CDR3 region has the DNA TGCAGTGCTATTGACGGTAAAGAGACCCAGTACTTC.

V gene TRBV5-1 combines with J gene TRBJ2-1, with TRBD2 matching over 7 bases. Unmatched junction bases numbered 7, after V lost 0 bases and J lost 7 bases. The CDR3 is 15 amino acids. Germline loops: CDR1 SGHRS, CDR2 YFSETQ. The DNA for the CDR3 is TGCGCCAGCAGCTTGGCCGGAGCGGGATTTAATGAGCAGTTCTTC. Amino acid sequence: CASSLAGAGFNEQFF.

The J gene is TRBJ2-1, the V gene TRBV6-2 or TRBV6-3; 11 nucleotides line up with TRBD1. Germline V CDR1 and CDR2: MNHEY, SVGEGT. With V trimmed by 0 bases and J by 6 bases, 4 bases remained unmatched. CDR3 length equals 16 residues. CDR3 in amino acids: CASSYSMGTGGNEQFF. Written as DNA, the CDR3 is TGTGCCAGCAGTTACTCGATGGGGACAGGGGGCAATGAGCAGTTCTTC.

In this sample, this clonotype turned up a few times. This chain links TRBV6-2 or TRBV6-3 with TRBJ2-7, with D perhaps TRBD1 or TRBD2 (6 bases each). Trimming took off 5 bases at V and 6 bases at J, with 11 bases between the two ends. In germline, CDR1 is MNHEY, CDR2 SVGEGT. The CDR3 contains 12 residues. The CDR3 loop is CASSQQGGEQYF. CDR3 nucleotides: TGTGCCAGCAGTCAACAGGGAGGCGAGCAGTACTTC.

The rearrangement joins TRBV20-1 to TRBJ1-2; 8 nucleotides line up with TRBD1. Trimming cost V 6 bases and J 5 bases; bases outside gene matches: 8. The CDR3 extends over 13 amino acids. The germline CDR1 and CDR2 sequences are DFQATT and SNEGSKA (reference sequence). The CDR3 is CSATLQGGYGYTF. In nucleotides, the CDR3 is TGCAGTGCCACATTACAGGGGGGGTATGGCTACACCTTC.

This clonotype has only a few counts. This chain joins TRBV27 and TRBJ1-4, with D perhaps matching TRBD1 (5 bases). This CDR3 is 14 amino acids long. In germline, CDR1 is MNHEY, CDR2 SMNVEV (reference sequence). The V gene lost 4 bases and the J gene lost 2 bases, with 8 bases spanning the gap. CDR3 in amino acids: CASSSGSTNEKLFF. CDR3 DNA: TGTGCCAGCAGTTCAGGGTCGACTAATGAAAAACTGTTTTTT.

The V call is TRBV12-3 or TRBV12-4, the J call TRBJ2-1; D ambiguous. The CDR3 is 13 residues long. Between the trimmed V and J ends, which lost 1 base and 13 bases, there was a span of 14 bases. The CDR3 loop is CASSLGFAAVQFF. In DNA, the CDR3 is TGTGCCAGCAGTTTAGGATTTGCGGCGGTTCAGTTCTTC.

The table lists this clonotype with a few counts. The rearrangement uses TRBV7-8 and TRBJ2-7; D is possibly TRBD1 (6 bases). The CDR3 spans 15 residues. V lost 1 base and J lost 0, with 10 bases in between. Germline-derived CDR1 and CDR2 are SGHVS and FQNEAQ. The CDR3 loop reads CASSLEGTSSYEQYF. The CDR3 coding sequence is TGTGCCAGCAGCTTAGAAGGGACAAGCTCCTACGAGCAGTACTTC.

This clonotype has just a few counts. The chain combines TRBV12-3 or TRBV12-4 with TRBJ1-2; 7 nucleotides line up with TRBD1. V lost 3 bases to trimming and J lost 0 bases; unmatched junction nucleotides: 10. This CDR3 contains 17 residues. This CDR3 is CASSFLGQARPNYGYTF. CDR3 sequence (DNA): TGTGCCAGCAGTTTCCTAGGACAGGCGAGACCTAACTATGGCTACACCTTC.

The sample holds a few counts of this clonotype. This chain links TRBV5-1 with TRBJ1-6; no definite D call. CDR1 is SGHRS, CDR2 YFSETQ, per germline. This CDR3 region has 14 residues. Trimming pared 0 bases from V and 9 bases from J, leaving 10 bases between. CDR3 DNA sequence: TGCGCCAGCAGCTTGGAATCGACAAGTTCACCCCTCCACTTT. It yields the protein CASSLESTSSPLHF. The complete variable domain, with remaining parts taken from reference TRBV5-1 and TRBJ1-6, reads KAGVTQTPRYLIKTRGQQVTLSCSPISGHRSVSWYQQTPGQGLQFLFEYFSETQRNKGNFPGRFSGRQFSNSRSEMNVSTLELGDSALYLCASSLESTSSPLHFGNGTRLTVT.

J is TRBJ1-1 and V is TRBV20-1; tentative D call: TRBD1 (6 bases). V was clipped by 3 bases and J by 0 bases, with 11 bases between them. The CDR3 runs to 14 residues. CDR1 DFQATT and CDR2 SNEGSKA come from the germline V gene (reference sequence). Here the CDR3 reads CSASRGGMNTEAFF. The CDR3 DNA follows: TGCAGTGCTAGCAGGGGCGGAATGAACACTGAAGCTTTCTTT.

This sequence joins TRBV9 and TRBJ2-1; the match to TRBD1 covers 10 bases. Germline V CDR1 and CDR2: SGDLS, YYNGEE. Losses at the gene ends were 4 bases for V and 7 bases for J; bases not matched to a gene: 20. The CDR3 is 19 residues long. The CDR3 here is CASSTLDRGTGLGRNEQFF. The CDR3 DNA follows: TGTGCCAGCAGCACTTTGGACAGGGGGACGGGACTAGGTAGGAATGAGCAGTTCTTC.

This sequence joins TRBV15 and TRBJ2-2; 7 positions agree with TRBD2. Germline values: CDR1 LNHNV, CDR2 YYDKDF (reference sequence). Trimming removed 8 bases from V and 6 bases from J; junction bases left unmatched: 0. This CDR3 has 11 residues. CDR3 region: CATAGAGELFF. Written as DNA, the CDR3 is TGTGCCACCGCGGGGGCCGGGGAGCTGTTTTTT.

This clonotype was picked up many times. The chain carries TRBV14 and TRBJ2-7, with D maybe TRBD1 (5 bases). CDR1 and CDR2 (germline): SGHDN, FVKESK. The CDR3 has 15 amino acids. The germline V and J ends were trimmed by 4 bases and 2 bases, with 15 bases remaining between them. The CDR3 DNA sequence: TGTGCCAGCAGCCCTAGGGCAGGGTTAACCTACGAGCAGTACTTC. It yields the protein CASSPRAGLTYEQYF. The entire variable domain, with the rest obtained from reference TRBV14 and TRBJ2-7, is as follows: EAGVTQFPSHSVIEKGQTVTLRCDPISGHDNLYWYRRVMGKEIKFLLHFVKESKQDESGMPNNRFLAERTGGTYSTLKVQPAELEDSGVYFCASSPRAGLTYEQYFGPGTRLTVT.

J is TRBJ1-5 and V is TRBV19; D gene unclear. This CDR3 spans 12 amino acids. Germline CDR1 reads LNHDA; CDR2 reads SQIVND (reference sequence). V shed 3 bases and J shed 15 bases, with 15 bases lying between them. The CDR3, as DNA: TGTGCCAGTAGTATTTTATCGTTTCGGTTGCATTTT. Translated: CASSILSFRLHF.